Listed below are T cell receptor beta chains from one sample, sequenced in a study of blood T cell repertoires in COVID-19. Assay used: immunoSEQ multiplex PCR; TCRdb lists only in-frame clones, some missing. Here the sample spans about 120,000 clones, about two thirds being singletons. The sequencing input was peripheral blood. Receptor source: a human donor with acute or convalescent COVID-19. The donor label of this sample is uncertain. The CDR3 runs from the conserved cysteine through the conserved F or W.

j_call	v_call	cdr3_aa
TRBJ1-6	TRBV19	CAVQGSYNSPLHF
TRBJ2-2	TRBV5-1	CASSFGLTPTGELFF
TRBJ2-6	TRBV2	CASDSVAGANVLTF
TRBJ1-2	TRBV10-3	CAIGRQGGYTF
TRBJ1-5	TRBV28	CASSPDRVRPQHF
TRBJ1-4	TRBV28	CASSSSGATNEKLFF
TRBJ2-5	TRBV4-1	CASSRDSLQETQYF
TRBJ2-1	TRBV28	CASLPGGGGTYNEQFF
TRBJ2-2	TRBV5-1	CASTGQGAGTGELFF
TRBJ2-6	TRBV18	CASSPRPPTASGANVLTF
TRBJ1-2	TRBV24-1	CATSDFPQGIDGYTF